The 28 T cell receptor beta chains in this list originate from one sample, sequenced in a study of blood T cells in healthy people across ages. A second roughly 6 to 12 cycle PCR used barcoded and J-beta primers. TCRdb analysed the 5' RACE reads with MiXCR anew, one entry per CDR3 protein. The sample holds 650,000 to 800,000 distinct CDR3 sequences; around 45% are singletons and the top ten take under 20%. Sequencing input: blood. The receptors were gathered from a man aged 55 to 70 in good health.

A few counts support this clonotype. This sequence joins TRBV2 and TRBJ2-1; 10 bases line up with TRBD2. The V gene's germline CDR1 is SNHLY and CDR2 FYNNEI. The J segment lost 5 bases and the V segment lost 7 bases, leaving 8 bases of the junction unmatched. The CDR3 is 15 residues long. The CDR3 DNA follows: TGTGCCAGCACCCGATTAAGCGGGGGGGACAATGAGCAGTTCTTC. Protein: CASTRLSGGDNEQFF.

This clonotype was seen only a few times. V gene TRBV6-4 combines with J gene TRBJ1-2; no clear D gene. V was pared by 0 bases and J by 5 bases, with 4 bases between. The CDR3 consists of 12 residues. Per germline, CDR1 MRHNA and CDR2 SNTAGT. The CDR3 DNA reads as TGTGCCAGCAGTGACTCTCAATATGGCTACACCTTC. It is translated as CASSDSQYGYTF.

The table lists this clonotype with a few counts. J is TRBJ2-1 and V is TRBV6-2 or TRBV6-3; a possible D gene is TRBD2 (8 bases). The CDR3 consists of 19 residues. The germline CDR1 and CDR2 sequences are MNHEY and SVGEGT. V lost 6 bases and J 0 bases, leaving 24 bases between the germline ends. This CDR3 reads CASRGFISGTDPSYNEQFF. In DNA, the CDR3 is TGTGCCAGCAGGGGATTCATTAGCGGGACAGATCCCTCCTACAATGAGCAGTTCTTC.

This sequence joins TRBV5-1 and TRBJ2-1, with D possibly matching TRBD1 (5 bases). CDR3 length equals 14 residues. V lost 0 bases and J 8 bases, leaving 12 bases between the germline ends. Germline CDR1 and CDR2: SGHRS and YFSETQ. CDR3 in DNA: TGCGCCAGCAGCTTGGCCTCACAGGTCCATGAGCAGTTCTTC. It translates to CASSLASQVHEQFF.

The J gene is TRBJ2-1, the V gene TRBV10-2; possible D gene TRBD1, 6 bases. The CDR3 contains 14 residues. Germline V gene lookup returns CDR1 WSHSY and CDR2 SAAADI. Trimming cost V 9 bases and J 2 bases, with 14 bases left between them. This chain's CDR3 is CASSSRQAYNEQFF. CDR3 bases: TGCGCCAGTTCCTCCCGACAGGCCTACAATGAGCAGTTCTTC.

This clonotype was recorded a few times. The chain carries TRBV20-1 and TRBJ2-5; 7 bases are a match to TRBD2. Germline CDR1 and CDR2: DFQATT and SNEGSKA (reference sequence). There are 18 residues in the CDR3. Trimming at V came to 3 bases and at J to 2 bases, leaving 18 bases not matched to a gene. The CDR3 loop reads CSARIVGVVLRGQETQYF. CDR3 nucleotide sequence: TGCAGTGCTAGGATCGTAGGCGTAGTCTTGCGGGGGCAAGAGACCCAGTACTTC.

The V gene is TRBV21-1, the J gene TRBJ2-1; no check of the table's D call, TRBD1, against the DNA was made. TRBV21-1 is assigned pseudogene status. This CDR3 is built from 16 residues. The CDR3 loop reads CASSKKNRACDNEQFF. As DNA, the CDR3 is TGTGCCAGCAGCAAAAAAAACAGGGCGTGCGACAATGAGCAGTTCTTC.

The gene calls are TRBV18 and TRBJ2-6; the match to TRBD2 covers 7 bases. The CDR3 totals 17 residues. V trimming: 0 bases; J trimming: 2 bases; junction bases outside the gene matches: 4. Germline V gives CDR1 KGHSH, CDR2 LQKENI. The CDR3: CASSPPGTKAGANVLTF. The CDR3 DNA sequence: TGTGCCAGCTCACCACCAGGGACTAAGGCTGGGGCCAACGTCCTGACTTTC.

This clonotype was observed a few times. V gene TRBV28 combines with J gene TRBJ1-1; D is undetermined. The germline gives CDR1 MDHEN, CDR2 SYDVKM. The CDR3 length is 10 residues. Trimming stripped 11 bases from V and 0 bases from J, with 4 bases between. CDR3 loop: CASMNTEAFF. CDR3 DNA: TGTGCCTCCATGAACACTGAAGCTTTCTTT.

This chain uses TRBV18 with TRBJ2-5; 7 bases match TRBD1. The CDR3 is made up of 15 amino acids. The ends lost 2 bases at V and 1 base at J; junction bases unmatched: 4. Germline V lookup: CDR1 KGHSH, CDR2 LQKENI. CDR3 sequence: CASSPGDSLQETQYF. CDR3 DNA: TGTGCCAGCTCACCAGGGGACAGCCTCCAAGAGACCCAGTACTTC.

The rearrangement links TRBV6-5 to TRBJ2-5; 7 bases map to TRBD2. This CDR3 contains 14 residues. Germline V CDR1 and CDR2: MNHEY, SVGAGI. The V gene end was trimmed by 8 bases and the J gene end by 11 bases; junction bases not matched to a gene: 17. Here the CDR3 DNA reads TGTGCCAGCGCCTTGGCTAGCGGTCTCAATGAGCAGTACTTC. Translating gives CASALASGLNEQYF.

J is TRBJ2-7 and V is TRBV7-2; TRBD1 matches at 7 bases. Trimming took 2 bases from V and 0 from J; bases not matched to a gene: 7. This CDR3 comprises 16 residues. The germline CDR1 and CDR2 sequences are SGHTA and FQGNSA. The CDR3 loop reads CASSLRTGPTSYEQYF. CDR3 nucleotides: TGTGCCAGCAGCTTAAGGACAGGCCCTACCTCCTACGAGCAGTACTTC. The whole variable domain, filled in from reference TRBV7-2 and TRBJ2-7, reads GAGVSQSPSNKVTEKGKDVELRCDPISGHTALYWYRQSLGQGLEFLIYFQGNSAPDKSGLPSDRFSAERTGGSVSTLTIQRTQQEDSAVYLCASSLRTGPTSYEQYFGPGTRLTVT.

The V and J genes are TRBV6-6 and TRBJ1-6; D perhaps matches TRBD1 (5 bases). The CDR3 has 14 residues. V shed 6 bases and J shed 4 bases, with 10 bases lying between them. Germline assignment: CDR1 MNHNY and CDR2 SVGAGI (reference sequence). The CDR3 loop is CASSRESYNSPLHF. The CDR3 nucleotides read TGTGCCAGCAGCAGGGAGAGTTATAATTCACCCCTCCACTTT.

The V call is TRBV4-1, the J call TRBJ2-4, with 10 bases identical to TRBD2. The CDR3 is 22 residues long. The trim removed 0 bases at V and 0 bases at J, leaving 17 bases unmatched. Germline assignment: CDR1 MGHRA and CDR2 YSYEKL. For the CDR3, the DNA is TGCGCCAGCAGCCAAGAGCTGGCTAGCGGGGGCCTCCTCACACTAGCCAAAAACATTCAGTACTTC. Protein sequence: CASSQELASGGLLTLAKNIQYF.

Concerning this clonotype itself: An end of the junction differs from the germline gene, which may be a read error. V is TRBV7-4 and J is TRBJ1-5, with D unclear. The CDR3 is 12 amino acids. The germline V gene has CDR1 SGHVT and CDR2 SQSDAQ. In DNA, the CDR3 is TGTGCCAGCAGCCGGGTAGATCAGCTCCAGCATTTT. Amino acid sequence: CASSRVDQLQHF.

V and J are TRBV13 and TRBJ1-5; the D gene is possibly TRBD1 (6 bases). CDR3 length: 14 amino acids. Trimming left V 5 bases short and J 4 bases short, with 12 bases between. CDR1 and CDR2 from the germline V gene are PRHDT and FYEKMQ (reference sequence). The CDR3 protein is CASSQGQLNQPQHF. CDR3 nucleotides: TGTGCCAGCAGCCAAGGACAGCTGAATCAGCCCCAGCATTTT. Full variable domain (remainder filled in from reference TRBV13 and TRBJ1-5): AAGVIQSPRHLIKEKRETATLKCYPIPRHDTVYWYQQGPGQDPQFLISFYEKMQSDKGSIPDRFSAQQFSDYHSELNMSSLELGDSALYFCASSQGQLNQPQHFGDGTRLSIL.

The V and J genes are TRBV4-3 and TRBJ2-1, with D uncertain. Between the trimmed V and J ends, which lost 0 bases and 10 bases, there was a span of 10 bases. The length of the CDR3 is 13 residues. Germline V gene sequence: CDR1 LGHNA, CDR2 YSLEER. This CDR3 reads CASSQDIRLEQFF. For the CDR3, the DNA is TGCGCCAGCAGCCAAGATATAAGGTTAGAGCAGTTCTTC.

This rearrangement joins TRBV28 to TRBJ2-5; D gene unclear. The CDR3 has 15 residues. V lost 7 bases to trimming and J lost 11 bases, with 26 bases between them. The germline CDR1 and CDR2 sequences are MDHEN and SYDVKM. The CDR3 nucleotides read TGTGCCAGCACCGCGCCCTTCAGGCACCACTATGAGCAGTACTTC. Translating it yields CASTAPFRHHYEQYF.

This clonotype occurred a few times. V and J are TRBV5-1 and TRBJ2-5, with TRBD1 as a possible D gene (5 bases). V lost 2 bases, J lost 11 bases, and 19 bases lay in between. CDR1 and CDR2 (germline): SGHRS, YFSETQ. The CDR3 is made up of 14 amino acids. The CDR3 DNA follows: TGCGCCAGCAGCTTCGGACAAAACTCCTATGAGCAGTACTTC. Translating it yields CASSFGQNSYEQYF. Supplemented by reference TRBV5-1 and TRBJ2-5, the full variable domain reads KAGVTQTPRYLIKTRGQQVTLSCSPISGHRSVSWYQQTPGQGLQFLFEYFSETQRNKGNFPGRFSGRQFSNSRSEMNVSTLELGDSALYLCASSFGQNSYEQYFGPGTRLLVL.

This clonotype was recorded a few times. An end of the junction does not agree with germline; a read error may underlie this. V gene TRBV4-1 combines with J gene TRBJ1-2, with D unclear. The germline gives CDR1 MGHRA, CDR2 YSYEKL. The CDR3 length is 13 residues. The CDR3 reads CASSQDRRDGYTF. DNA of the CDR3: TGTGCCAGCAGCCAAGATAGGAGGGATGGCTACACCTTC.

V gene TRBV4-3 combines with J gene TRBJ2-7; D gene uncertain. Trimming stripped 1 base from V and 7 bases from J, with 17 bases between. Germline CDR1 and CDR2: LGHNA and YSLEER. CDR3 length: 15 residues. The CDR3 DNA reads TGCGCCAGCAGCCAAGCCTTAGATTGGTACAATGAGCAGTACTTC. It is translated as CASSQALDWYNEQYF.

The chain couples TRBV6-1 to TRBJ1-5; D is ambiguous. CDR3 length: 16 amino acids. Trimming pared 2 bases from V and 0 bases from J, leaving 11 bases between. Looked up from germline, CDR1 is MNHNS and CDR2 is SASEGT. In DNA form, the CDR3 reads TGTGCCAGCAGTGAAAATGGGGAATATAGCAATCAGCCCCAGCATTTT. Encoded protein: CASSENGEYSNQPQHF.

The chain carries TRBV7-2 and TRBJ2-3; 12 bases line up with TRBD2. The germline V gene has CDR1 SGHTA and CDR2 FQGNSA. CDR3 size: 15 residues. With V trimmed by 3 bases and J by 5 bases, 3 bases remained unmatched. The CDR3 nucleotides read TGTGCCAGCAGCTTTGCTAGCGGGGGGGGAGATACGCAGTATTTT. It translates to CASSFASGGGDTQYF.

The chain employs TRBV7-9 and TRBJ1-4, with D hard to call. The V gene's germline CDR1 is SEHNR and CDR2 FQNEAQ (reference sequence). This CDR3 has 12 residues. Trimming cost V 7 bases and J 8 bases, with 11 bases left between them. The CDR3 here is CASTRVGEKLFF. The CDR3 nucleotides are TGTGCCAGCACAAGAGTGGGGGAAAAACTGTTTTTT.

At least ten counts were recorded for this clonotype. The genes are TRBV7-8 and TRBJ1-6; D unresolved. Trimming took 7 bases from V and 0 from J, leaving 10 bases between them. The CDR3 sequence is 15 residues long. Germline V CDR1 and CDR2: SGHVS, FQNEAQ. The CDR3 coding sequence is TGTGCCAGCACACCGGGGAGCTCCTATAATTCACCCCTCCACTTT. Its protein is CASTPGSSYNSPLHF.

This clonotype was observed at least ten times. V is TRBV27 and J is TRBJ2-3; 9 positions agree with TRBD2. The junction had 8 bases not matched to a gene; V was cut back by 4 bases and J by 6 bases. The CDR3 totals 15 residues. Germline assignment: CDR1 MNHEY and CDR2 SMNVEV (reference sequence). The DNA for the CDR3 is TGTGCCAGCAGTTCCCTTAGCGGGGGACGGGATACGCAGTATTTT. It translates to CASSSLSGGRDTQYF.

The chain recombines TRBV6-5 with TRBJ2-5, with D unclear. The CDR3 totals 14 residues. Trimming took off 4 bases at V and 4 bases at J, with 13 bases between the two ends. CDR1 is MNHEY, CDR2 SVGAGI, per germline. The CDR3 spells CASSSHGSRETQYF. CDR3 DNA: TGTGCCAGCAGTTCCCACGGGTCCCGAGAGACCCAGTACTTC.

The chain carries TRBV12-3 or TRBV12-4 and TRBJ2-5, with TRBD2 matching over 7 bases. The assigned J gene may be wrong: the sequence end matches TRBJ2-7 better. The CDR3 runs 13 residues. CDR3 nucleotides: TGTGCCAGCGGGACGGCGGGGGTGCACGAGCAGTACTTC. Protein sequence: CASGTAGVHEQYF.